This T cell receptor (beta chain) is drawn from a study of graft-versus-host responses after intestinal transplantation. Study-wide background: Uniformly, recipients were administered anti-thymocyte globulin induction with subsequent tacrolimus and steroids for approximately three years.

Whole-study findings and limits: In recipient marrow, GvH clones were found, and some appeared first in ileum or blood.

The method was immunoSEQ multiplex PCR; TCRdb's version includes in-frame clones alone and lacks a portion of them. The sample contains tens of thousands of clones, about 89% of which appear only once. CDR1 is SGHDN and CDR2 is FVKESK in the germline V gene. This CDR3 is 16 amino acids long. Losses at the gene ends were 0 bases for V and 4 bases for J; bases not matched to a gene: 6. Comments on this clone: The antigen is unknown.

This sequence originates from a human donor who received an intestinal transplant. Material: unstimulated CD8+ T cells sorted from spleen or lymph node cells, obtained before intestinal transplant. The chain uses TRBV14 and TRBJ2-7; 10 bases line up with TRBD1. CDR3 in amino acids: CASSQDGGQGLYEQYF. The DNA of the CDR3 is TGTGCCAGCAGCCAAGATGGGGGACAGGGGTTGTACGAGCAGTACTTC.